Listed below are T cell receptor beta chains from one sample, sequenced in a study of response to subunit inactivated influenza vaccine. MiXCR, applied by TCRdb to the RT-PCR reads, yields one record per CDR3 protein. The table shows around 850,000 distinct CDR3 sequences, with under 20% occurring only once. The specimen was PBMCs from blood, collected 4 to 6 days after vaccination. All receptors come from a man in his fifties or sixties who received an inactivated influenza vaccine. Both conserved end residues are part of each CDR3. D genes are given only for firm matches. Clone size is not always given. Where it is, it says once, few, many or a class for expanded clones.

v_gene: TRBV12-3/TRBV12-4; d_gene: TRBD1; j_gene: TRBJ1-2; abundance: many; CDR3nt: TGTGCCAGCAGCCACGGGACAGGGGATGGCTACACCTTC; CDR3aa: CASSHGTGDGYTF
v_gene: TRBV7-2; d_gene: -; j_gene: TRBJ2-5; abundance: many; CDR3nt: TGTGCCAGCAGTTTAGGGAAAGAGACCCAGTACTTC; CDR3aa: CASSLGKETQYF
v_gene: TRBV24-1; d_gene: -; j_gene: TRBJ2-1; abundance: few; CDR3nt: TGTGCCACCAGTGATTCCGCCCAAAGCTCCTACAATGAGCAGTTCTTC; CDR3aa: CATSDSAQSSYNEQFF
v_gene: TRBV20-1; d_gene: TRBD1; j_gene: TRBJ2-2; abundance: -; CDR3nt: TGCAGTGCCTCGCCCGGGACAGTCTCCGGGGAGCTGTTTTTT; CDR3aa: CSASPGTVSGELFF
v_gene: TRBV20-1; d_gene: -; j_gene: TRBJ1-2; abundance: few; CDR3nt: TGCAGTGCTTATAGGACAGACGACTATGGCTACACCTTC; CDR3aa: CSAYRTDDYGYTF
v_gene: TRBV4-3; d_gene: -; j_gene: TRBJ1-2; abundance: few; CDR3nt: TGCGCCAGCAGCCAAGTTCAGGGGCCCTATGGCTACACCTTC; CDR3aa: CASSQVQGPYGYTF
v_gene: TRBV6-1; d_gene: TRBD1; j_gene: TRBJ1-1; abundance: -; CDR3nt: TGTGCCAGCAGCTCGGGACAGGGGGCCACTGAAGCTTTCTTT; CDR3aa: CASSSGQGATEAFF
v_gene: TRBV18; d_gene: -; j_gene: TRBJ2-3; abundance: -; CDR3nt: TGTGCCAGCTCACCACCACCGGGGACAGATACGCAGTATTTT; CDR3aa: CASSPPPGTDTQYF
v_gene: TRBV28; d_gene: -; j_gene: TRBJ2-3; abundance: few; CDR3nt: TGTGCCAGCACCACCCCTTGGGCAGAAGGGAATACGCAGTATTTT; CDR3aa: CASTTPWAEGNTQYF
v_gene: TRBV5-1; d_gene: -; j_gene: TRBJ2-3; abundance: -; CDR3nt: TGCGCCAGCAGCTTGGTGGGGCGGCCCGCAGATACGCAGTATTTT; CDR3aa: CASSLVGRPADTQYF
v_gene: TRBV6-1; d_gene: TRBD1; j_gene: TRBJ1-1; abundance: -; CDR3nt: TGTGCCAGCATCCAGGACAGGGTGAACACTGAAGCTTTCTTT; CDR3aa: CASIQDRVNTEAFF
v_gene: TRBV2; d_gene: -; j_gene: TRBJ2-5; abundance: -; CDR3nt: TGTGCCAGCAAGTCAGAAGAGACCCAGTACTTC; CDR3aa: CASKSEETQYF
v_gene: TRBV24-1; d_gene: -; j_gene: TRBJ2-2; abundance: few; CDR3nt: TGTGCCACCAGTTCCCACAGGAGGAACACCGGGGAGCTGTTTTTT; CDR3aa: CATSSHRRNTGELFF
v_gene: TRBV7-9; d_gene: -; j_gene: TRBJ1-1; abundance: -; CDR3nt: TGTGCCAGCAGGTCAGGGTTGGAGGTGGAAGCTTTCTTT; CDR3aa: CASRSGLEVEAFF
v_gene: TRBV10-2; d_gene: TRBD2; j_gene: TRBJ2-3; abundance: -; CDR3nt: TGCGCCAGCAGTGAGGTAGCGGGGGCTTACACAGATACGCAGTATTTT; CDR3aa: CASSEVAGAYTDTQYF
v_gene: TRBV20-1; d_gene: -; j_gene: TRBJ1-4; abundance: -; CDR3nt: TGCAGTGCTAGAGATTCCGCGGCCGGCTATGAAAAACTGTTTTTT; CDR3aa: CSARDSAAGYEKLFF
v_gene: TRBV7-9; d_gene: TRBD1; j_gene: TRBJ1-2; abundance: -; CDR3nt: TGTGCCAGCAGCGATGCAGGGGGCACCATTAACTATGGCTACACCTTC; CDR3aa: CASSDAGGTINYGYTF
v_gene: TRBV12-3/TRBV12-4; d_gene: -; j_gene: TRBJ1-5; abundance: many; CDR3nt: TGTGCCAGCAGCCCTCGAGGGAATAGCAATCAGCCCCAGCATTTT; CDR3aa: CASSPRGNSNQPQHF
v_gene: TRBV6-5; d_gene: TRBD1; j_gene: TRBJ2-3; abundance: -; CDR3nt: TGTGCCAGCAGTTACGGGACAGGGGGGTCAGATACGCAGTATTTT; CDR3aa: CASSYGTGGSDTQYF
v_gene: TRBV20-1; d_gene: -; j_gene: TRBJ2-7; abundance: many; CDR3nt: TGCAGTTACGACGGAGCGTACGAGCAGTACTTC; CDR3aa: CSYDGAYEQYF
v_gene: TRBV28; d_gene: -; j_gene: TRBJ2-2; abundance: -; CDR3nt: TGTGCCAGCACCGCCACCGGGGAGCTGTTTTTT; CDR3aa: CASTATGELFF
v_gene: TRBV4-3; d_gene: -; j_gene: TRBJ2-1; abundance: -; CDR3nt: TGCGCCAGCAGCCAAGAGCCGAACACCTACAATGAGCAGTTCTTC; CDR3aa: CASSQEPNTYNEQFF
v_gene: TRBV12-3/TRBV12-4; d_gene: -; j_gene: TRBJ2-7; abundance: many; CDR3nt: TGTGCCAGCAGCTACCTGACGTTAGCGAGCTCCTACGAGCAGTACTTC; CDR3aa: CASSYLTLASSYEQYF
v_gene: TRBV28; d_gene: -; j_gene: TRBJ2-7; abundance: -; CDR3nt: TGTGCCAGCAACAGGGATTACGAGCAGTACTTC; CDR3aa: CASNRDYEQYF
v_gene: TRBV7-8; d_gene: -; j_gene: TRBJ2-1; abundance: few; CDR3nt: TGTGCCAGCAGCACGGACAGAAGCTCCTACAATGAGCAGTTCTTC; CDR3aa: CASSTDRSSYNEQFF
v_gene: TRBV7-2; d_gene: TRBD2; j_gene: TRBJ2-1; abundance: few; CDR3nt: TGTGCCAGCAGCGCCCTAGCGGGAGGGCTGGATGAGCAGTTCTTC; CDR3aa: CASSALAGGLDEQFF
v_gene: TRBV16; d_gene: -; j_gene: TRBJ2-7; abundance: -; CDR3nt: TGTGCCAGCACCCATCGAGGACAGCCTCCCTACGAGCAGTACTTC; CDR3aa: CASTHRGQPPYEQYF
v_gene: TRBV24-1; d_gene: -; j_gene: TRBJ2-1; abundance: -; CDR3nt: TGTGCCACCAGTGATAACGGGCCTAGAAAGCGAAATGAGCAGTTCTTC; CDR3aa: CATSDNGPRKRNEQFF
v_gene: TRBV5-1; d_gene: TRBD2; j_gene: TRBJ2-1; abundance: few; CDR3nt: TGCGCCAGCAGCTCCCTAGCGGGAGAAGGGAATGAGCAGTTCTTC; CDR3aa: CASSSLAGEGNEQFF
v_gene: TRBV30; d_gene: -; j_gene: TRBJ2-2; abundance: few; CDR3nt: TGTGCCTGGAGTGTGGCTGGGCCCGGGGAGCTGTTTTTT; CDR3aa: CAWSVAGPGELFF
v_gene: TRBV6-5; d_gene: -; j_gene: TRBJ1-2; abundance: few; CDR3nt: TGTGCCAGCAGTTACTCGACAGGCCATGGCTACACCTTC; CDR3aa: CASSYSTGHGYTF
v_gene: TRBV18; d_gene: -; j_gene: TRBJ2-1; abundance: few; CDR3nt: TGTGCCAGCTCACCACCTTCCTGGCGCTCCTACAATGAGCAGTTCTTC; CDR3aa: CASSPPSWRSYNEQFF
v_gene: TRBV12-3/TRBV12-4; d_gene: TRBD2; j_gene: TRBJ2-1; abundance: -; CDR3nt: TGTGCCAGCAGTCTTAGCGGGAGAGGGAGTGAGCAGTTCTTC; CDR3aa: CASSLSGRGSEQFF
v_gene: TRBV12-3/TRBV12-4; d_gene: -; j_gene: TRBJ2-5; abundance: many; CDR3nt: TGTGCCAGCAGTTCTAGGGGGGCAGTTGAGACCCAGTACTTC; CDR3aa: CASSSRGAVETQYF
v_gene: TRBV2; d_gene: -; j_gene: TRBJ2-4; abundance: few; CDR3nt: TGTGCCAGCAGTGAAGGCAGCCCAAACATTCAGTACTTC; CDR3aa: CASSEGSPNIQYF
v_gene: TRBV7-9; d_gene: TRBD1; j_gene: TRBJ2-5; abundance: -; CDR3nt: TGTGCCAGCAGCTTAGTCGGGACAGGGGTTGAGACCCAGTACTTC; CDR3aa: CASSLVGTGVETQYF
v_gene: TRBV6-2/TRBV6-3; d_gene: -; j_gene: TRBJ2-1; abundance: few; CDR3nt: TGTGCCAGCAGTCCACGCGGAGAGGCTAGGGGCAATGAGCAGTTCTTC; CDR3aa: CASSPRGEARGNEQFF
v_gene: TRBV2; d_gene: -; j_gene: TRBJ2-3; abundance: few; CDR3nt: TGTGCCAGCAGCCGCCGACTAGCAGATACGCAGTATTTT; CDR3aa: CASSRRLADTQYF
v_gene: TRBV5-1; d_gene: TRBD1; j_gene: TRBJ2-5; abundance: many; CDR3nt: TGCGCCAGCAGCCTCCAGGGGGTACAAGAGACCCAGTACTTC; CDR3aa: CASSLQGVQETQYF
v_gene: TRBV12-3/TRBV12-4; d_gene: -; j_gene: TRBJ1-2; abundance: -; CDR3nt: TGTGCCAGCAGGGGGGGTAGTCCAAGCGATGGCTACACCTTC; CDR3aa: CASRGGSPSDGYTF
v_gene: TRBV12-3/TRBV12-4; d_gene: TRBD1; j_gene: TRBJ1-1; abundance: -; CDR3nt: TGTGCCAGCAGTGTCGCTGGTGGGGCGGACAGGACTGAAGCTTTCTTT; CDR3aa: CASSVAGGADRTEAFF
v_gene: TRBV5-1; d_gene: TRBD1; j_gene: TRBJ2-7; abundance: few; CDR3nt: TGCGCCAGCAGCTTGGACTCCATGGGGACAGGGAACTACGAGCAGTACTTC; CDR3aa: CASSLDSMGTGNYEQYF
v_gene: TRBV24-1; d_gene: TRBD1; j_gene: TRBJ2-2; abundance: few; CDR3nt: TGTGCCACCAGTGATCTGGGGACAGGGAGGACCGGGGAGCTGTTTTTT; CDR3aa: CATSDLGTGRTGELFF
v_gene: TRBV5-1; d_gene: -; j_gene: TRBJ2-1; abundance: few; CDR3nt: TGCGCCAGCAGACCGGTGGGGAGCTCCTACAATGAGCAGTTCTTC; CDR3aa: CASRPVGSSYNEQFF
v_gene: TRBV25-1; d_gene: TRBD1; j_gene: TRBJ2-7; abundance: few; CDR3nt: TGTGCCAGCAGTGGATTCCGGGACAGGGGTTACGAGCAGTACTTC; CDR3aa: CASSGFRDRGYEQYF
v_gene: TRBV7-9; d_gene: TRBD1; j_gene: TRBJ2-4; abundance: -; CDR3nt: TGTGCCAAACAGGGGCTCCAAAACATTCAGTACTTC; CDR3aa: CAKQGLQNIQYF
v_gene: TRBV2; d_gene: TRBD2; j_gene: TRBJ2-2; abundance: few; CDR3nt: TGTGCCAGCAGTGTGGTAGCGGGAGTCCCCGGGGAGCTGTTTTTT; CDR3aa: CASSVVAGVPGELFF
v_gene: TRBV20-1; d_gene: TRBD1; j_gene: TRBJ2-3; abundance: many; CDR3nt: TGCAGTGAAGGAACAGGGGGGACAGATACGCAGTATTTT; CDR3aa: CSEGTGGTDTQYF
v_gene: TRBV7-8; d_gene: -; j_gene: TRBJ2-7; abundance: few; CDR3nt: TGTGCCAGCAGCAGTGTGGCCCGCTACGAGCAGTACTTC; CDR3aa: CASSSVARYEQYF
v_gene: TRBV7-2; d_gene: -; j_gene: TRBJ1-2; abundance: many; CDR3nt: TGTGCCAGCAGCCTCGCGGCCCCAGGCGGCTACACCTTC; CDR3aa: CASSLAAPGGYTF
v_gene: TRBV20-1; d_gene: -; j_gene: TRBJ2-2; abundance: -; CDR3nt: TGCAGTGCTAGAGGGTCCCACACCGGGGAGCTGTTTTTT; CDR3aa: CSARGSHTGELFF
v_gene: TRBV12-3/TRBV12-4; d_gene: -; j_gene: TRBJ2-5; abundance: -; CDR3nt: TGTGCCAGCAGTCCCCAGGGGCGGGGGCCAGGATTGGGAGAGACCCAGTACTTC; CDR3aa: CASSPQGRGPGLGETQYF
v_gene: TRBV12-3/TRBV12-4; d_gene: -; j_gene: TRBJ2-1; abundance: many; CDR3nt: TGTGCCAGCAGTGTCGCGAGCTCCTACAATGAGCAGTTCTTC; CDR3aa: CASSVASSYNEQFF
v_gene: TRBV20-1; d_gene: -; j_gene: TRBJ2-2; abundance: -; CDR3nt: TGCAGTGCTAGACCCTCCGCCGCCGGGGAGCTGTTTTTT; CDR3aa: CSARPSAAGELFF
v_gene: TRBV2; d_gene: -; j_gene: TRBJ2-1; abundance: few; CDR3nt: TGTGCCAGCAGTGCCATGGGCGAGCAGTTCTTC; CDR3aa: CASSAMGEQFF
v_gene: TRBV6-2/TRBV6-3; d_gene: -; j_gene: TRBJ1-2; abundance: -; CDR3nt: TGTGCCAGCAGTTACAGGCCAGAATCCCTTTATGGCTACACCTTC; CDR3aa: CASSYRPESLYGYTF